Here is one T cell receptor (beta chain) with its context. Its antigen is not known. V lost 8 bases to trimming and J lost 10 bases, with 15 bases between them. CDR1 is DFQATT and CDR2 is SNEGSKA in the germline V gene (reference sequence). The CDR3 length is 11 residues. What was sequenced were expressed TCRB transcripts, since all of the isolated RNA had been reverse transcribed. Naive, central memory and regulatory T cell samples came to a mean of about 3.9 million reads. Sequencing used immunoSEQ multiplex PCR; TCRdb keeps in-frame clones, though not all of them. The sample holds about 150,000 clones; around 10% are singletons and the top ten take roughly 1.9%. The data belong to a study of beta chain features in type 1 diabetes. The study, taken as a whole, reports: In comparison with healthy donors, patients had naive, central memory and Treg TCRB repertoires that appeared more similar. The study found fewer insertions and more deletions at VDJ junctions in type 1 diabetes patients. Significant though moderate, a shortening of TCRB CDR3s appeared in all four CD4+ subsets of Type 1 diabetes patients.

The V call is TRBV20-1, the J call TRBJ2-1; possibly TRBD2 for D (6 bases). The sequenced sample was central memory CD4+ T cells from blood. The receptor's source is a man in his late teens or twenties in good health. The CDR3 loop reads CSQWSGGEQFF. DNA for the CDR3: TGCAGTCAGTGGTCCGGGGGAGAGCAGTTCTTC.